The present entry profiles one TCR beta chain with its context. These data originate in a study of shared clonotypes between healthy human individuals. The repertoire was sequenced with immunoSEQ multiplex PCR; TCRdb's copy has only in-frame clones and lacks some. The sample holds a few million clones; approximately 93% are singletons and the top ten take about 0.39%. This CDR3 region has 14 residues. The V gene end was trimmed by 10 bases and the J gene end by 8 bases; junction bases not matched to a gene: 12. Germline V CDR1 and CDR2: LNHDA, SQIVND (reference sequence). The chain uses TRBV19 and TRBJ2-2, with 8 bases identical to TRBD2. Sequenced material: naive CD4+ T cells from PBMCs. Subset described: CD45RA+ positively selected. This receptor was taken from a man aged 18 to 30 in good health. Some clones in this sample may be carry-over from other donors' samples. In DNA form, the CDR3 reads TGTGCCACAAACGGGGTCGGGAGGGCTGGGGAGCTGTTTTTT. Amino acids: CATNGVGRAGELFF.